This TCR beta chain was recorded in a study of identical twins. General study findings and limits: Insertions were fewer in abundant cord blood beta clonotypes, whereas memory repertoires showed none of this pattern. One should note that invariant MAIT and iNKT cells could partly confound zero-insertion analyses. Alpha sequences that were out-of-frame and twin-shared showed an excess of low generation probability.

This CDR3 is built from 14 residues. From germline, CDR1 is SQVTM and CDR2 ANQGSEA. V lost 5 bases and J lost 1; bases outside the gene matches: 8. TCRdb reprocessed the 5' RACE reads via MiXCR and lists one record per CDR3 protein. The sample has around 370,000 distinct CDR3 sequences; about 9% are singletons. Healthy Caucasians supplied all donations. Ten or more counts support this clonotype. Its antigen remains unidentified. J is TRBJ2-7 and V is TRBV29-1; TRBD1 agrees at 7 bases. Sample: naive T cells sorted from blood. The sequence came from a woman in her 50s in good health. The CDR3 region has the DNA TGCAGCGTTATCCGGCCAGGGGGTTCCTACGAGCAGTACTTC. It specifies CSVIRPGGSYEQYF.